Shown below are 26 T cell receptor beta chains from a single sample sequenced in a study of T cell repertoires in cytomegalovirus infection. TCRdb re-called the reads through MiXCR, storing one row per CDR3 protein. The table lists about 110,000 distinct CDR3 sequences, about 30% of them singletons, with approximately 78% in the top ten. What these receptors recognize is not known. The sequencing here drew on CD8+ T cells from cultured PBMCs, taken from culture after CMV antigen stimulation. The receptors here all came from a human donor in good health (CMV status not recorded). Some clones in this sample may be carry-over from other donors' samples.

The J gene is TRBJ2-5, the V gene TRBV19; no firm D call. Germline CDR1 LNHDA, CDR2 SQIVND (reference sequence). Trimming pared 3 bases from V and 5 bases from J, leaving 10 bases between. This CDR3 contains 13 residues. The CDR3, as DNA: TGTGCCAGTAGTATGCAAGATCCGGAGACCCAGTACTTC. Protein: CASSMQDPETQYF.

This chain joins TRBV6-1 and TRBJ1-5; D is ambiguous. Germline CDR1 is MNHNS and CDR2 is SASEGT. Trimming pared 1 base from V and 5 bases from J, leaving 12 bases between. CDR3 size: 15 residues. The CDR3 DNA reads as TGTGCCAGCAGTGAAGATTGGGGAATTTATCAGCCCCAGCATTTT. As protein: CASSEDWGIYQPQHF.

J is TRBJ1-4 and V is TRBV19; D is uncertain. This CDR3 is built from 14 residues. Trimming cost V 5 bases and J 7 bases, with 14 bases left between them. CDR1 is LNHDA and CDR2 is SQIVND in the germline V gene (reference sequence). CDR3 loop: CASSSWPSGEKLFF. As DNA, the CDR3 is TGTGCCAGTAGTTCCTGGCCCTCGGGTGAAAAACTGTTTTTT.

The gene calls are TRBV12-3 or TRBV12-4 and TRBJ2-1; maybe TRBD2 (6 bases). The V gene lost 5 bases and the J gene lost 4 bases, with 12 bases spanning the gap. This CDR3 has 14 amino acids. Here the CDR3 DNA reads TGTGCCAGCAGTCGGTCGGGGGAGTACAATGAGCAGTTCTTC. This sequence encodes CASSRSGEYNEQFF.

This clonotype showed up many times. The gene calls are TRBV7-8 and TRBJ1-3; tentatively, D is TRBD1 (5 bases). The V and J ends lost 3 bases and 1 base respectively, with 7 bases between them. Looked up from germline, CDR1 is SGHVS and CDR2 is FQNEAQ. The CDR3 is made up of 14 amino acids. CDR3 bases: TGTGCCAGCAGCTTGCAGGGATCTGGAAACACCATATATTTT. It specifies CASSLQGSGNTIYF. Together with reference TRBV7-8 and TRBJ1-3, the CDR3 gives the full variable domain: GAGVSQSPRYKVAKRGQDVALRCDPISGHVSLFWYQQALGQGPEFLTYFQNEAQLDKSGLPSDRFFAERPEGSVSTLKIQRTQQEDSAVYLCASSLQGSGNTIYFGEGSWLTVV.

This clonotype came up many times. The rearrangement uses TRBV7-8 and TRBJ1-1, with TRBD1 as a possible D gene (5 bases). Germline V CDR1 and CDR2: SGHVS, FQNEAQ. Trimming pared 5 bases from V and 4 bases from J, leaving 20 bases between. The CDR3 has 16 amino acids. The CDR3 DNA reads TGTGCCAGCAGCACATTGATTGTGACAGCTAGCACTGAAGCTTTCTTT. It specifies CASSTLIVTASTEAFF.

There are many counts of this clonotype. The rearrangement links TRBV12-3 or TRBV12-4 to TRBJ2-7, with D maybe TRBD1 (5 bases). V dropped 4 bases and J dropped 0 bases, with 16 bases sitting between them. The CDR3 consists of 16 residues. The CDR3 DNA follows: TGTGCCAGCAGTTCCATAACAGGCCCCACCTCCTACGAGCAGTACTTC. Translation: CASSSITGPTSYEQYF.

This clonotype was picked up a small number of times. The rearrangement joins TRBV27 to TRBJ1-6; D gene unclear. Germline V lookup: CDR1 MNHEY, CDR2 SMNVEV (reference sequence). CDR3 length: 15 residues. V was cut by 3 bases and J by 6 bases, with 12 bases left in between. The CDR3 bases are TGTGCCAGCAGTTTGCAGAACCTTTTTAATTCACCCCTCCACTTT. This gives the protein CASSLQNLFNSPLHF.

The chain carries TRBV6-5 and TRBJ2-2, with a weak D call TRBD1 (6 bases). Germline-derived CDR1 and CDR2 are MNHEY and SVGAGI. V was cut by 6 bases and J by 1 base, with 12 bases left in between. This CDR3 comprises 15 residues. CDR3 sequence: CASSPDRLNTGELFF. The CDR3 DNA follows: TGTGCCAGCAGCCCCGACAGGCTGAACACCGGGGAGCTGTTTTTT.

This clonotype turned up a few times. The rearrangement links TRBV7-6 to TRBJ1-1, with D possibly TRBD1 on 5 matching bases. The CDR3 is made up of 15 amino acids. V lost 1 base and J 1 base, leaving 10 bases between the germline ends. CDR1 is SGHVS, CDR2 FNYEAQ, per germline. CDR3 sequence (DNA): TGTGCCAGCAGCTTAGAATGGGGGGGGAACACTGAAGCTTTCTTT. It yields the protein CASSLEWGGNTEAFF.

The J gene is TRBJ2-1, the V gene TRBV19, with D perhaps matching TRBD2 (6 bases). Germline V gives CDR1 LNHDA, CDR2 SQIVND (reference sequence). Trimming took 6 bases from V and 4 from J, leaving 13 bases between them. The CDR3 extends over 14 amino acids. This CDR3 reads CASSLGLLYNEQFF. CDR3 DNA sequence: TGTGCCAGTAGCCTGGGACTTCTATACAATGAGCAGTTCTTC.

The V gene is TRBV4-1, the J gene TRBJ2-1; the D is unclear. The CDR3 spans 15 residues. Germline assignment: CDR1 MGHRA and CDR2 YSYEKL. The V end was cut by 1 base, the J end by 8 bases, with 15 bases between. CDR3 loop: CASSQAGLGFHEQFF. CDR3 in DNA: TGCGCCAGCAGCCAAGCAGGTTTGGGGTTCCATGAGCAGTTCTTC.

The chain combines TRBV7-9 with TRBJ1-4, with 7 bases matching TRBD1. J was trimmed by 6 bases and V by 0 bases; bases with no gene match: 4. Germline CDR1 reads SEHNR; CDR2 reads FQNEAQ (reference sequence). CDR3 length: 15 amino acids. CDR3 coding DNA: TGTGCCAGCAGCTTAGCGTTCAGGGGGGATGAAAAACTGTTTTTT. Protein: CASSLAFRGDEKLFF.

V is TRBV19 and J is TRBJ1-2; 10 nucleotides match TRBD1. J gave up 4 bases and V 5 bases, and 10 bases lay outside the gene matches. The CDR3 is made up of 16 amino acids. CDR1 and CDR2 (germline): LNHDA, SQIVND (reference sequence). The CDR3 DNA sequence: TGTGCCAGTAGTTTCGCCGGGACAGGGGTGGCCTATGGCTACACCTTC. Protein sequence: CASSFAGTGVAYGYTF.

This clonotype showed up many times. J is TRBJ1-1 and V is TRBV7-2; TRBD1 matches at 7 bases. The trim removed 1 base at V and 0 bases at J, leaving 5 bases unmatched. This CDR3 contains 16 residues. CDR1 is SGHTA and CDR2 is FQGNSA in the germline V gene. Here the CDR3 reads CASSLVTGYMNTEAFF. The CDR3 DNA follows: TGTGCCAGCAGCTTAGTGACAGGGTACATGAACACTGAAGCTTTCTTT. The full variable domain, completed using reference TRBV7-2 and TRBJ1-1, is GAGVSQSPSNKVTEKGKDVELRCDPISGHTALYWYRQSLGQGLEFLIYFQGNSAPDKSGLPSDRFSAERTGGSVSTLTIQRTQQEDSAVYLCASSLVTGYMNTEAFFGQGTRLTVV.

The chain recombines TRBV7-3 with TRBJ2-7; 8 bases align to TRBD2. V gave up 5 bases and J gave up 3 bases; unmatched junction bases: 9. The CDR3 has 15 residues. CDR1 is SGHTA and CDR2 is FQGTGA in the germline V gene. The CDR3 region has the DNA TGTGCCAGCAGCCCTACGGGGGGGGAAGGCTACGAGCAGTACTTC. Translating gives CASSPTGGEGYEQYF. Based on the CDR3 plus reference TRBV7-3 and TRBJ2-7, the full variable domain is GAGVSQTPSNKVTEKGKYVELRCDPISGHTALYWYRQSLGQGPEFLIYFQGTGAADDSGLPNDRFFAVRPEGSVSTLKIQRTERGDSAVYLCASSPTGGEGYEQYFGPGTRLTVT.

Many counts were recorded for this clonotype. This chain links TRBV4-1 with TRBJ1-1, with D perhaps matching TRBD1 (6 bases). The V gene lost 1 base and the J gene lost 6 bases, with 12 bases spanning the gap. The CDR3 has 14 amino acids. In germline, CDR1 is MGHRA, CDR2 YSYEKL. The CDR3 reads CASSQGDNAAEAFF. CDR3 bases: TGCGCCAGCAGCCAAGGGGACAACGCTGCTGAAGCTTTCTTT.

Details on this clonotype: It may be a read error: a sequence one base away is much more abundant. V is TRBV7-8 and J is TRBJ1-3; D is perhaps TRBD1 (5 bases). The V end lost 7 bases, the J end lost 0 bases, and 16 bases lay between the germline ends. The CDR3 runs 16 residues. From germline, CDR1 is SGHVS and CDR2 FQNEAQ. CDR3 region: CASISRDLSSGNTIYF. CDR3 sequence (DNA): TGTGCCAGCATCTCCAGGGACCTAAGCTCTGGAAACACCATATATTTT.

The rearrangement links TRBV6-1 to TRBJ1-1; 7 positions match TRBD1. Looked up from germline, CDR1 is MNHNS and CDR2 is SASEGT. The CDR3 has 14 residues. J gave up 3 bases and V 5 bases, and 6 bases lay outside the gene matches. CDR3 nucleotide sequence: TGTGCCAGCAGTTCCCAGGGGGGGCACACTGAAGCTTTCTTT. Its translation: CASSSQGGHTEAFF.

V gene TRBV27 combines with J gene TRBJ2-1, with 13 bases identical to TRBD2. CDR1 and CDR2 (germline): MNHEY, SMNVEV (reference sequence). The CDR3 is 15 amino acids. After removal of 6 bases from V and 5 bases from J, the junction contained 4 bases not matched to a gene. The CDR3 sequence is CASSHGLAGDNEQFF. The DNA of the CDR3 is TGTGCCAGCAGCCATGGACTAGCGGGGGACAATGAGCAGTTCTTC.

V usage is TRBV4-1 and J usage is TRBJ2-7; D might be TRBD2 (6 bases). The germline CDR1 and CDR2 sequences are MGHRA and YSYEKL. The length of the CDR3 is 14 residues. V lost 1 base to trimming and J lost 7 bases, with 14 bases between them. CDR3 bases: TGCGCCAGCAGCCAAGTTCGCGGGGCCGTAGAGCAGTACTTC. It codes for CASSQVRGAVEQYF.

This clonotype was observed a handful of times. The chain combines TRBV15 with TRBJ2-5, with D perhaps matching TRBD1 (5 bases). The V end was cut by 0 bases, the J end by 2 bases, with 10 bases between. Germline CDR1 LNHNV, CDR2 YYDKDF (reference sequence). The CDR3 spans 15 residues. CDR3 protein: CATSREGELQETQYF. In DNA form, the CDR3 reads TGTGCCACCAGCAGAGAAGGGGAACTTCAAGAGACCCAGTACTTC.

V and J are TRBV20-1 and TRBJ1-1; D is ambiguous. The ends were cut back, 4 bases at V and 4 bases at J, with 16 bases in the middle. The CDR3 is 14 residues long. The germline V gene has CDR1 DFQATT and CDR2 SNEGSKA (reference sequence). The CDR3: CSAKLWEVITEAFF. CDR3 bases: TGCAGTGCTAAGTTATGGGAGGTGATCACTGAAGCTTTCTTT.

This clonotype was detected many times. Here the CDR3 DNA reads TGTGCCAGCAGCTCAACCCGGGACAGGGGGAACACTGAAGCTTTCTTT. Residues: CASSSTRDRGNTEAFF. The rearrangement joins TRBV7-3 to TRBJ1-1, with 10 bases matching TRBD1. The V gene's germline CDR1 is SGHTA and CDR2 FQGTGA. There are 16 residues in the CDR3. V lost 4 bases to trimming and J lost 1 base; unmatched junction nucleotides: 6.

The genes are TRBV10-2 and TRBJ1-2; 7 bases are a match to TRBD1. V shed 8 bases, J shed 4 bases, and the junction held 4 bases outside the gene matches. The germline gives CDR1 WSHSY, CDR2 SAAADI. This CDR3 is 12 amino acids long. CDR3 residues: CASGRDSYGYTF. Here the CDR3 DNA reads TGCGCCAGCGGCCGGGACAGCTATGGCTACACCTTC.

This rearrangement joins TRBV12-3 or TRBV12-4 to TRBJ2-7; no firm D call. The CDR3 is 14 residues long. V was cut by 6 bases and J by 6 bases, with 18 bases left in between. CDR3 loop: CASSSRDLVVEQYF. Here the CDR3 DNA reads TGTGCCAGCAGCTCCCGCGACCTCGTTGTCGAGCAGTACTTC.